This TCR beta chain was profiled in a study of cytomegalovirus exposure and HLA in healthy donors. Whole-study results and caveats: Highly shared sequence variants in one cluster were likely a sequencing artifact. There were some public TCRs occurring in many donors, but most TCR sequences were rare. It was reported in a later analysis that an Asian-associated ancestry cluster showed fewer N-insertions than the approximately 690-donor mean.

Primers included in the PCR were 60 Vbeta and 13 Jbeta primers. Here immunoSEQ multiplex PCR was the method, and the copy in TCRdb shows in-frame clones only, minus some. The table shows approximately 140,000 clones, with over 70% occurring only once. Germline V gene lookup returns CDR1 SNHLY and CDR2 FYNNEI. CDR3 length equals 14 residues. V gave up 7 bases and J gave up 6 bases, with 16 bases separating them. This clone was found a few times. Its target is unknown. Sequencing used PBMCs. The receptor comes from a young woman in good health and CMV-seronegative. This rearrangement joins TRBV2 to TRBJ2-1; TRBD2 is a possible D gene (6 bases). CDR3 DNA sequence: TGTGCCAGCACGCCGGGAGATACCCCCAATGAGCAGTTCTTC. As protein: CASTPGDTPNEQFF.